This T cell receptor beta chain is from a study of cytomegalovirus exposure and HLA in healthy donors. The wider study: Out of 180 million or so T cells, an earlier analysis found more than 95 million unique TCR beta sequences in total.

This PCR relied on a set of 60 Vbeta primers and 13 Jbeta primers. The assay was immunoSEQ multiplex PCR, and TCRdb's table has in-frame clones only and misses some. The data hold over 150,000 clones, with about four fifths observed a single time. The TCR was taken from a woman in her 50s in good health and CMV-seronegative. The sequencing input was PBMCs.

CDR3 sequence: CASSYSYRGRETQYF. Here the CDR3 DNA reads TGTGCCAGCAGTTACTCTTACAGGGGAAGGGAGACCCAGTACTTC. The V and J genes are TRBV6-5 and TRBJ2-5, with 7 bases that match TRBD1. The CDR3 sequence is 15 residues long. The V and J ends lost 0 bases and 5 bases, in that order; junction bases with no gene match: 6. Germline assignment: CDR1 MNHEY and CDR2 SVGAGI.